This passage covers 5 T cell receptor beta chains from one sample sequenced in a study of shared clonotypes between healthy human individuals. Profiling relied on immunoSEQ multiplex PCR, and the TCRdb table lists in-frame clones only, not all of them. The sample carries approximately 2.1 million clones, over 85% recorded once. Sample: naive CD4+ T cells from PBMCs. The subset: CD45RA+ positively selected. The source is a man aged 18 to 30 in good health. Some clones in this sample may be carry-over from other donors' samples.

This CDR3 reads CASSLGASGLQETQYF. As DNA, the CDR3 is TGCGCCAGCAGCTTGGGGGCTAGCGGGCTTCAAGAGACCCAGTACTTC. This chain connects TRBV5-1 to TRBJ2-5, with TRBD2 matching 8 bases. This CDR3 has 16 residues. Trimming took 0 bases from V and 2 from J; bases not matched to a gene: 6. CDR1 is SGHRS, CDR2 YFSETQ, per germline.

The chain is built from TRBV7-7 and TRBJ2-3; maybe TRBD2 (5 bases). CDR1 and CDR2 (germline): SSHAT, FNYEAQ (reference sequence). The CDR3 extends over 15 amino acids. V lost 5 bases and J 5 bases, leaving 17 bases between the germline ends. CDR3 sequence: CASSLRHQGGDTQYF. CDR3 bases: TGTGCCAGCAGCCTCCGGCACCAAGGAGGAGATACGCAGTATTTT.

The V call is TRBV7-3, the J call TRBJ1-1; 8 nucleotides align to TRBD1. The CDR3 is 13 amino acids. Germline V gene lookup returns CDR1 SGHTA and CDR2 FQGTGA. J gave up 6 bases and V 3 bases, and 3 bases lay outside the gene matches. CDR3 residues: CASSLTGAAEAFF. DNA of the CDR3: TGTGCCAGCAGCTTGACAGGGGCTGCTGAAGCTTTCTTT. Complete variable domain (other parts from reference TRBV7-3 and TRBJ1-1): GAGVSQTPSNKVTEKGKYVELRCDPISGHTALYWYRQSLGQGPEFLIYFQGTGAADDSGLPNDRFFAVRPEGSVSTLKIQRTERGDSAVYLCASSLTGAAEAFFGQGTRLTVV.

The rearrangement joins TRBV19 to TRBJ2-7; D is ambiguous. V was shortened by 4 bases and J by 0 bases, with 10 bases between the two germline ends. CDR1 and CDR2 (germline): LNHDA, SQIVND (reference sequence). This CDR3 is built from 14 residues. In DNA, the CDR3 is TGTGCCAGTAGTAACGGACCCTTCTCCTACGAGCAGTACTTC. It encodes CASSNGPFSYEQYF.

The J gene is TRBJ2-1, the V gene TRBV29-1, with 9 bases aligning to TRBD2. The CDR3 has 16 residues. Germline V gene sequence: CDR1 SQVTM, CDR2 ANQGSEA. The junction had 10 bases not matched to a gene; V was cut back by 4 bases and J by 3 bases. CDR3 amino acids: CSVGFRLAGNYNEQFF. The CDR3 DNA sequence: TGCAGCGTTGGCTTCCGGCTAGCGGGGAACTACAATGAGCAGTTCTTC.